This TCR beta chain was recorded in a study of cytomegalovirus exposure and HLA in healthy donors. General study points: Cytomegalovirus association was assigned to about 150 TCR beta chains. Highest at DRB1 and lowest at HLA-C, TCR association rates differed among HLA loci in a later analysis. Available immune exposure information covered CMV serostatus only.

In the case of this clone: No antigen is known for it.

Both 60 Vbeta primers and 13 Jbeta primers went into the PCR. Clones were sequenced by immunoSEQ multiplex PCR, and TCRdb holds only the in-frame ones, with some missing. This sample carries 150,000 to 200,000 clones, with 2.1% going to the ten biggest clones. The length of the CDR3 is 14 residues. V was shortened by 5 bases and J by 3 bases, with 12 bases between the two germline ends. CDR1 SNHLY and CDR2 FYNNEI come from the germline V gene. This chain connects TRBV2 to TRBJ2-3; tentatively, D is TRBD1 (6 bases). Sequenced: PBMCs. This TCR was recovered from a man younger than 40 in good health and CMV-seronegative. The CDR3 loop is CASSRGQGTDTQYF. The CDR3 DNA is TGTGCCAGCAGTCGGGGCCAGGGGACAGATACGCAGTATTTT.